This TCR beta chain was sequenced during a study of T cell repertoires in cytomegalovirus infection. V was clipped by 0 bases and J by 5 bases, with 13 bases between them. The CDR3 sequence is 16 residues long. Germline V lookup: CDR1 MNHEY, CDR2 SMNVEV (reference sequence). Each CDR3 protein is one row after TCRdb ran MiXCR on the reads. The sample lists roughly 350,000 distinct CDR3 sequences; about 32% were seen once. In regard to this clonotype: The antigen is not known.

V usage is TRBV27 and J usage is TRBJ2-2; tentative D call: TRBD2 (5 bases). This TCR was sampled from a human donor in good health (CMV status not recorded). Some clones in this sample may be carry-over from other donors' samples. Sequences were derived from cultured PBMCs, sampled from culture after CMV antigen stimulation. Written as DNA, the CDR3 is TGTGCCAGCAGTTTATCGGCGGGTGGGCGGACCGGGGAGCTGTTTTTT. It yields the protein CASSLSAGGRTGELFF.